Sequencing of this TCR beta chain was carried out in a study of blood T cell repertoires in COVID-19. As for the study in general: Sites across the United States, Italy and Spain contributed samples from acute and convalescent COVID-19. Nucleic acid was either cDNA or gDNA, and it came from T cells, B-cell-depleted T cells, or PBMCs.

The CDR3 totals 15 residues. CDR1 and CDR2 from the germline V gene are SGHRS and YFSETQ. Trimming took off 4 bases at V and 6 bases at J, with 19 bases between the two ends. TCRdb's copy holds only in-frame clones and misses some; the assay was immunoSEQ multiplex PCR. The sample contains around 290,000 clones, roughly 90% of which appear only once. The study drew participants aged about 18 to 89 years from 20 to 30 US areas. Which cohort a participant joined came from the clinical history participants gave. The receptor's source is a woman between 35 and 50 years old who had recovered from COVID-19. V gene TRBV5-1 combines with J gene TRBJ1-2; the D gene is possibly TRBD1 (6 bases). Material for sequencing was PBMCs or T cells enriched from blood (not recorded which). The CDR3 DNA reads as TGCGCCAGCAGCCCTACTAGGCAGGGGTATGATGGCTACACCTTC. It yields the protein CASSPTRQGYDGYTF.